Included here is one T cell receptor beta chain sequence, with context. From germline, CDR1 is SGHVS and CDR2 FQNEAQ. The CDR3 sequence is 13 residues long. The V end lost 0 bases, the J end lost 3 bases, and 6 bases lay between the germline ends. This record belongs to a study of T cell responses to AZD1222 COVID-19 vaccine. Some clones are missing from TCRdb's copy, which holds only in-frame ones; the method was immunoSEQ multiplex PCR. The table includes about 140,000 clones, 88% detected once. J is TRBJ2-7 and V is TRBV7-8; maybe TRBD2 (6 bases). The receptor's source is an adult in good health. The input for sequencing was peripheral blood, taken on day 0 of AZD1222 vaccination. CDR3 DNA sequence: TGTGCCAGCAGCTTAGCGGGACTCTACGAGCAGTACTTC. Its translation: CASSLAGLYEQYF.